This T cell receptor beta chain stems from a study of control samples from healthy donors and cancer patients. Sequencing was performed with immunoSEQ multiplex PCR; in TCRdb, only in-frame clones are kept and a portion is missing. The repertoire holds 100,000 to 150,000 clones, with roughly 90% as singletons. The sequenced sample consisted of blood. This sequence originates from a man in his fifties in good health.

The CDR3 loop is CASGLKPGMYTDTQYF. The CDR3 DNA follows: TGTGCTAGTGGCCTTAAACCGGGGATGTATACAGATACGCAGTATTTT. The V call is TRBV12-5, the J call TRBJ2-3; TRBD2 is a possible D gene (5 bases). With 6 bases removed from V and 3 bases from J, the gap between germline ends came to 19 bases. This CDR3 is 16 amino acids long. The V gene's germline CDR1 is LGHNT and CDR2 FRNRAP.